A single sample gave rise to the 30 T cell receptor beta chains below, sequenced in a study of cytomegalovirus exposure and HLA in healthy donors (dated by TCRdb to 2015 to 2018). The library was made by the immunoSEQ multiplex PCR assay. For the multiplex PCR, a mixture combining 60 forward primers for TCR Vbeta segments and 13 reverse primers for TCR Jbeta segments was used. The immuneACCESS repertoire file appears here via TCRdb, limited to in-frame rearrangements. These files lack a portion of the clones; in checked studies, under half of the deficit traces to unresolved V genes, and the cause of the others is not known. Within this sample are some 120,000 clones, with approximately 81% of them counted one time only. The ten largest make up roughly 2.2% of the sample. The sample consisted of PBMCs. The source of these receptors is a woman aged 40 to 50 in good health and CMV-seronegative.

This sequence joins TRBV29-1 and TRBJ2-5, with D perhaps matching TRBD1 (5 bases). V dropped 4 bases and J dropped 5 bases, with 11 bases sitting between them. This CDR3 spans 12 amino acids. Germline CDR1 and CDR2: SQVTM and ANQGSEA. The CDR3 sequence: CSVGQGSETQYF. CDR3 in DNA: TGCAGCGTTGGCCAGGGTAGTGAGACCCAGTACTTC.

V usage is TRBV30 and J usage is TRBJ2-5; the match to TRBD2 covers 8 bases. The J call may be faulty, since TRBJ2-7 better matches the DNA end. The germline V gene has CDR1 GTSNPN and CDR2 SVGIG (reference sequence). The CDR3 is made up of 12 amino acids. CDR3 in amino acids: CACSPGGYEQYF. CDR3 bases: TGTGCCTGCAGCCCGGGGGGGTACGAGCAGTACTTC.

V usage is TRBV7-9 and J usage is TRBJ2-7, with TRBD2 matching over 7 bases. Losses at the gene ends were 3 bases for V and 3 bases for J; bases not matched to a gene: 5. Germline assignment: CDR1 SEHNR and CDR2 FQNEAQ (reference sequence). The CDR3 has 14 residues. Here the CDR3 DNA reads TGTGCCAGCAGCTTCTACGCGGGAGACTACGAGCAGTACTTC. Protein sequence: CASSFYAGDYEQYF.

This chain joins TRBV11-2 and TRBJ2-7, with TRBD1 matching 9 bases. The junction had 6 bases not matched to a gene; V was cut back by 2 bases and J by 4 bases. This CDR3 comprises 15 residues. CDR1 SGHAT and CDR2 FQNNGV come from the germline V gene. The DNA of the CDR3 is TGTGCCAGCAGCTTATATCCGGGACAGGGTTACGAGCAGTACTTC. Residues: CASSLYPGQGYEQYF.

This chain uses TRBV5-4 with TRBJ2-3; 14 bases are a match to TRBD2. V was clipped by 4 bases and J by 6 bases; unmatched bases: 7. Germline V gives CDR1 SGHNT, CDR2 YYREEE (reference sequence). The CDR3 has 16 amino acids. The CDR3 region has the DNA TGTGCCAGCAGCGTAAGACTAGCGGGGGGGACGGATACGCAGTATTTT. Protein sequence: CASSVRLAGGTDTQYF.

This clone has just a few counts. V usage is TRBV5-4 and J usage is TRBJ1-1, with no clear D. CDR1 and CDR2 (germline): SGHNT, YYREEE (reference sequence). The CDR3 covers 14 residues. Trimming cost V 0 bases and J 1 base, with 7 bases left between them. CDR3 nucleotide sequence: TGTGCCAGCAGCTTGGATTCAGGGAACACTGAAGCTTTCTTT. Protein product: CASSLDSGNTEAFF.

This chain joins TRBV5-5 and TRBJ2-2; tentatively, D is TRBD2 (5 bases). CDR3 length: 14 residues. V was clipped by 2 bases and J by 3 bases, with 8 bases between them. CDR1 and CDR2 (germline): SGHKS, YYEKEE (reference sequence). This CDR3 reads CASSFGVDTGELFF. The CDR3 DNA is TGTGCCAGCAGCTTCGGGGTGGACACCGGGGAGCTGTTTTTT.

This sequence joins TRBV7-2 and TRBJ2-3; D is possibly TRBD1 (6 bases). Trimming took 4 bases from V and 0 from J, leaving 14 bases between them. The CDR3 sequence is 16 residues long. CDR1 SGHTA and CDR2 FQGNSA come from the germline V gene. As DNA, the CDR3 is TGTGCCAGCAGCTCCGTGGGACAATCTAGCACAGATACGCAGTATTTT. This encodes CASSSVGQSSTDTQYF.

This sequence joins TRBV7-7 and TRBJ2-1; D is perhaps TRBD2 (7 bases). The V gene lost 2 bases and the J gene lost 0 bases, with 20 bases spanning the gap. This CDR3 has 19 residues. Germline values: CDR1 SSHAT, CDR2 FNYEAQ (reference sequence). CDR3 coding DNA: TGTGCCAGCAGCTTAATATACCGGGGGGCCGTCCGCTCCTACAATGAGCAGTTCTTC. The encoded protein is CASSLIYRGAVRSYNEQFF.

The rearrangement uses TRBV7-2 and TRBJ1-2; D is uncertain. This CDR3 comprises 14 residues. Germline V gene lookup returns CDR1 SGHTA and CDR2 FQGNSA. V lost 5 bases and J 8 bases, leaving 18 bases between the germline ends. CDR3: CASSPAPGKAGYTF. The CDR3 DNA follows: TGTGCCAGCAGCCCGGCCCCGGGAAAGGCAGGCTACACCTTC. Using reference TRBV7-2 and TRBJ1-2 for the parts outside the CDR3, the full variable domain is GAGVSQSPSNKVTEKGKDVELRCDPISGHTALYWYRQSLGQGLEFLIYFQGNSAPDKSGLPSDRFSAERTGGSVSTLTIQRTQQEDSAVYLCASSPAPGKAGYTFGSGTRLTVV.

This rearrangement joins TRBV7-9 to TRBJ2-1, with D unresolved. This CDR3 region has 14 residues. Germline CDR1 and CDR2: SEHNR and FQNEAQ (reference sequence). With 1 base removed from V and 0 bases from J, the gap between germline ends came to 4 bases. The CDR3 bases are TGTGCCAGCAGCTTAGGTAGCTCCTACAATGAGCAGTTCTTC. It translates to CASSLGSSYNEQFF.

The chain joins TRBV2 to TRBJ1-1; D not resolved. The CDR3 covers 13 residues. CDR1 and CDR2 from the germline V gene are SNHLY and FYNNEI. Trimming shortened V by 6 bases and J by 1 base, and 9 bases separated the two germline ends. The DNA of the CDR3 is TGTGCCAGCAGAAATACACGGAACACTGAAGCTTTCTTT. Amino acids: CASRNTRNTEAFF.

V and J are TRBV27 and TRBJ2-5; 15 nucleotides line up with TRBD2. The CDR3 length is 15 residues. Germline CDR1 is MNHEY and CDR2 is SMNVEV (reference sequence). Trimming at V came to 4 bases and at J to 6 bases, leaving 3 bases not matched to a gene. In DNA, the CDR3 is TGTGCCAGCAGTTCTGGACTAGCGGGGGGGAAGACCCAGTACTTC. Translating it yields CASSSGLAGGKTQYF.

The gene calls are TRBV7-2 and TRBJ2-2; 7 positions agree with TRBD2. V dropped 5 bases and J dropped 0; count of bases not matched to a gene: 3. This CDR3 spans 15 amino acids. CDR1 is SGHTA, CDR2 FQGNSA, per germline. The DNA of the CDR3 is TGTGCCAGCAGCCCGGGGGGTTCGAACACCGGGGAGCTGTTTTTT. As protein: CASSPGGSNTGELFF.

V gene TRBV5-1 combines with J gene TRBJ2-3; TRBD2 agrees at 11 bases. The CDR3 spans 16 residues. Germline lookup yields CDR1 SGHRS and CDR2 YFSETQ. The V and J ends lost 3 bases and 1 base, in that order; junction bases with no gene match: 4. Here the CDR3 reads CASSSPSGGRTDTQYF. In DNA, the CDR3 is TGCGCCAGCAGCTCCCCTAGCGGGGGGCGCACAGATACGCAGTATTTT. Based on the CDR3 plus reference TRBV5-1 and TRBJ2-3, the full variable domain is KAGVTQTPRYLIKTRGQQVTLSCSPISGHRSVSWYQQTPGQGLQFLFEYFSETQRNKGNFPGRFSGRQFSNSRSEMNVSTLELGDSALYLCASSSPSGGRTDTQYFGPGTRLTVL.

The J gene is TRBJ2-7, the V gene TRBV27, with TRBD1 matching 7 bases. CDR3 size: 14 residues. Germline CDR1 reads MNHEY; CDR2 reads SMNVEV (reference sequence). After removal of 8 bases from V and 1 base from J, the junction contained 8 bases not matched to a gene. For the CDR3, the DNA is TGTGCCAGCGCCAGGGGGTACGAATCCTACGAGCAGTACTTC. It codes for CASARGYESYEQYF.

This chain links TRBV7-9 with TRBJ1-1; possibly TRBD1 for D (6 bases). V was pared by 6 bases and J by 0 bases, with 11 bases between. This CDR3 has 14 residues. Germline V gives CDR1 SEHNR, CDR2 FQNEAQ (reference sequence). CDR3 in amino acids: CASSYGQMNTEAFF. In DNA form, the CDR3 reads TGTGCCAGCAGTTACGGACAGATGAACACTGAAGCTTTCTTT.

The chain recombines TRBV10-2 with TRBJ2-1; 12 positions match TRBD2. The CDR3 totals 15 residues. Germline V CDR1 and CDR2: WSHSY, SAAADI. The junction had 4 bases not matched to a gene; V was cut back by 5 bases and J by 5 bases. CDR3: CASSRSSGRDNEQFF. The DNA for the CDR3 is TGCGCCAGCAGTCGATCTAGCGGGAGGGACAATGAGCAGTTCTTC.

V and J are TRBV5-6 and TRBJ2-4; D may be TRBD2 (6 bases). CDR1 is SGHDT, CDR2 YYEEEE, per germline. This CDR3 has 17 residues. The V end lost 2 bases, the J end lost 1 base, and 16 bases lay between the germline ends. CDR3 bases: TGTGCCAGCAGCTTACGTAAGGAGGGATGGGCCAAAAACATTCAGTACTTC. Its protein product is CASSLRKEGWAKNIQYF.

The chain recombines TRBV7-9 with TRBJ2-5; D remains ambiguous. The J call may be faulty, since TRBJ2-7 better matches the DNA end. The germline gives CDR1 SEHNR, CDR2 FQNEAQ (reference sequence). The CDR3 totals 14 residues. The CDR3 here is CASSTGFHNYEQYF. The CDR3 coding sequence is TGTGCCAGCAGCACTGGCTTCCACAACTACGAGCAGTACTTC.

The V gene is TRBV10-3, the J gene TRBJ1-2; D gene unclear. The V gene lost 0 bases and the J gene lost 5 bases, with 10 bases spanning the gap. The germline V gene has CDR1 ENHRY and CDR2 SYGVKD. This CDR3 is 14 amino acids long. DNA for the CDR3: TGTGCCATCAGTGAGTCGACGACGGGATATGGCTACACCTTC. Protein sequence: CAISESTTGYGYTF.

The chain recombines TRBV27 with TRBJ1-4, with 7 bases matching TRBD1. Germline V gives CDR1 MNHEY, CDR2 SMNVEV (reference sequence). The V and J ends lost 2 bases and 4 bases, in that order; junction bases with no gene match: 10. This CDR3 has 17 residues. The CDR3 loop reads CASSLRSTGQNNEKLFF. CDR3 nucleotide sequence: TGTGCCAGCAGTTTAAGGTCTACGGGACAGAATAATGAAAAACTGTTTTTT.

Worth noting for this clone: The junction departs from germline at one end; a sequencing error may be responsible. The V call is TRBV7-2, the J call TRBJ2-7; D is possibly TRBD1 (5 bases). Germline values: CDR1 SGHTA, CDR2 FQGNSA. The CDR3 length is 14 residues. CDR3 sequence: CASSFRVPTSEQYF. The CDR3 nucleotides read TGTGCCAGTAGCTTCAGGGTACCAACCTCCGAGCAGTACTTC. Together with reference TRBV7-2 and TRBJ2-7, the CDR3 gives the full variable domain: GAGVSQSPSNKVTEKGKDVELRCDPISGHTALYWYRQSLGQGLEFLIYFQGNSAPDKSGLPSDRFSAERTGGSVSTLTIQRTQQEDSAVYLCASSFRVPTSEQYFGPGTRLTVT.

This chain connects TRBV27 to TRBJ1-5; D might be TRBD1 (6 bases). V was cut by 5 bases and J by 0 bases, with 14 bases left in between. The germline CDR1 and CDR2 sequences are MNHEY and SMNVEV (reference sequence). The CDR3 runs to 16 residues. The CDR3 loop is CASSAGTLYSNQPQHF. The CDR3, as DNA: TGTGCCAGCAGTGCCGGGACACTTTATAGCAATCAGCCCCAGCATTTT.

This chain uses TRBV27 with TRBJ1-1, with D perhaps matching TRBD1 (5 bases). The CDR3 length is 11 residues. Germline-derived CDR1 and CDR2 are MNHEY and SMNVEV (reference sequence). V lost 9 bases, J lost 3 bases, and 8 bases lay in between. CDR3 protein: CASTGYTEAFF. The CDR3 coding sequence is TGTGCCAGTACAGGTTACACTGAAGCTTTCTTT.

The chain couples TRBV28 to TRBJ2-1, with D unresolved. This CDR3 spans 16 amino acids. The germline V gene has CDR1 MDHEN and CDR2 SYDVKM. The V end lost 2 bases, the J end lost 0 bases, and 11 bases lay between the germline ends. The CDR3 DNA reads as TGTGCCAGCAGTTTAAGTAGCCACCGCTCCTACAATGAGCAGTTCTTC. It specifies CASSLSSHRSYNEQFF. Full variable domain (remainder filled in from reference TRBV28 and TRBJ2-1): DVKVTQSSRYLVKRTGEKVFLECVQDMDHENMFWYRQDPGLGLRLIYFSYDVKMKEKGDIPEGYSVSREKKERFSLILESASTNQTSMYLCASSLSSHRSYNEQFFGPGTRLTVL.

This clone has only one observation. This chain uses TRBV9 with TRBJ2-3, with 10 bases matching TRBD2. Unmatched junction bases numbered 10, after V lost 0 bases and J lost 0 bases. There are 19 residues in the CDR3. Germline values: CDR1 SGDLS, CDR2 YYNGEE. The CDR3 sequence is CASSVEALAGAGSTDTQYF. The CDR3 DNA reads as TGTGCCAGCAGCGTAGAAGCTCTAGCGGGAGCGGGCAGCACAGATACGCAGTATTTT.

V is TRBV18 and J is TRBJ1-1, with 8 bases matching TRBD1. The junction had 8 bases not matched to a gene; V was cut back by 3 bases and J by 2 bases. CDR3 length equals 16 residues. CDR1 and CDR2 (germline): KGHSH, LQKENI. DNA of the CDR3: TGTGCCAGCTCACCTGACAGGGGTTCCAAAAACACTGAAGCTTTCTTT. Its protein is CASSPDRGSKNTEAFF.

The gene calls are TRBV19 and TRBJ2-5, with TRBD2 matching over 7 bases. V lost 6 bases to trimming and J lost 3 bases; unmatched junction nucleotides: 10. CDR1 and CDR2 from the germline V gene are LNHDA and SQIVND (reference sequence). This CDR3 region has 15 residues. The CDR3 DNA reads as TGTGCCAGTAGCCCAGGTGGGAGGGTTGAAGAGACCCAGTACTTC. Its translation is CASSPGGRVEETQYF.

V and J are TRBV6-5 and TRBJ2-7; D not certain. Germline CDR1 MNHEY, CDR2 SVGAGI. V was shortened by 0 bases and J by 6 bases, with 9 bases between the two germline ends. The length of the CDR3 is 13 residues. Written as DNA, the CDR3 is TGTGCCAGCAGTTACTCAGTGTCCGGCGAGCAGTACTTC. Encoded protein: CASSYSVSGEQYF.